The clone carrying this T cell receptor (beta chain) was counted only a few times. The data were taken from a study of blood T cells in healthy people across ages. Study as a whole: Every two T cells gave about one barcoded beta molecule via template switching.

All donors came from Russia, were Caucasian and healthy, and spanned ages about 6 to 100. A second PCR of roughly 7 to 11 cycles used a sample-barcoded 5' primer and a J-beta primer mix. TCRdb re-called the 5' RACE reads through MiXCR, storing one row per CDR3 protein. Found here are fewer than 2,000,000 distinct CDR3 sequences, about 35% of them singletons; the top ten hold approximately 10%. The TCR was taken from a young woman in good health. The sample taken for sequencing was blood.

CDR3 sequence: CASSQDGPSNGELFF. The CDR3 nucleotides are TGTGCCAGCAGCCAAGATGGCCCATCCAACGGGGAGCTGTTTTTT. The chain has TRBV4-2 and TRBJ2-2; the D is unclear. Trimming left V 0 bases short and J 7 bases short, with 12 bases between. Germline CDR1 is LGHNA and CDR2 is YNFKEQ. The CDR3 is 15 residues long.